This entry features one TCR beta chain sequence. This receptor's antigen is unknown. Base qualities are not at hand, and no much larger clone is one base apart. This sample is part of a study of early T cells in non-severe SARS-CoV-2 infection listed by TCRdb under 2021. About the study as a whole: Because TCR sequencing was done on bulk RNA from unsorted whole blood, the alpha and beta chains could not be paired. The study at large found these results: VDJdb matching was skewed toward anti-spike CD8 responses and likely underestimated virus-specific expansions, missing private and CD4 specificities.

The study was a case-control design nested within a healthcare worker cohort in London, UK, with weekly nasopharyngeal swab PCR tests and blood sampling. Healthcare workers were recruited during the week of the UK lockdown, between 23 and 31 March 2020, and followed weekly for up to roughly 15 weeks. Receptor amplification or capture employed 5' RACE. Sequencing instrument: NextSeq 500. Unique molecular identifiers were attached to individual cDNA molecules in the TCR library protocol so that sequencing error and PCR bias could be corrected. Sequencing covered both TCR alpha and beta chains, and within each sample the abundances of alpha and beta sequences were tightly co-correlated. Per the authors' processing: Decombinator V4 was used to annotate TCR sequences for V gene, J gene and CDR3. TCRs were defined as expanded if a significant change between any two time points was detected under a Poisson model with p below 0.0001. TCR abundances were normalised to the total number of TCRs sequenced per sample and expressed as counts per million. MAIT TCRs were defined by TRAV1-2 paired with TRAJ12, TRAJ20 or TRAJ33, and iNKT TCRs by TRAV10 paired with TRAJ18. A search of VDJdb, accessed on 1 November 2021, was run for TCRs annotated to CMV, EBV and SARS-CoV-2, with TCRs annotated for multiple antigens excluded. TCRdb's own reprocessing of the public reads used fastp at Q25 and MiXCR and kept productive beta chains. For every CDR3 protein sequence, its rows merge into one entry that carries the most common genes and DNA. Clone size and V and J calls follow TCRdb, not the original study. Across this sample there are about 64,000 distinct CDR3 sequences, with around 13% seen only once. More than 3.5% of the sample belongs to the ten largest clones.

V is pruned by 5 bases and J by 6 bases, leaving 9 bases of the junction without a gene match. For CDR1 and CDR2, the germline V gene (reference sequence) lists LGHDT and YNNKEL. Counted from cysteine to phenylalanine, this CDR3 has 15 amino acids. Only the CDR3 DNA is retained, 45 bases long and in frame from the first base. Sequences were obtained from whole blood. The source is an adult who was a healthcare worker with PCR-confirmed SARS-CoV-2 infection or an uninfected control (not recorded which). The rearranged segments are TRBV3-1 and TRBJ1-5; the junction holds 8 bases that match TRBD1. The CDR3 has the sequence CASSGDVTGVQPQHF. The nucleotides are TGTGCCAGCAGCGGTGACGTGACAGGGGTTCAGCCCCAGCATTTT.